The rows below give T cell receptor beta chains drawn from one sample of a study of cytomegalovirus exposure and HLA in healthy donors. TCRdb keeps only in-frame clones here, not all; method: immunoSEQ multiplex PCR. The repertoire holds fewer than 250,000 clones, about 83% seen once, with around 3% in the top ten. Material for sequencing was PBMCs. These receptors all come from a man aged 18 to 30 in good health and CMV-seronegative. Each CDR3 is given with its conserved first and last residue. D genes are given only for firm matches. Not all rows give a size; the values are once, few, many and, for expanded clones, a class.

V	size	D	J	CDR3	DNA
TRBV7-9	.	.	TRBJ1-1	CASSPSLINTEAFF	TGTGCCAGCAGCCCGAGCCTGATTAACACTGAAGCTTTCTTT
TRBV7-2	.	.	TRBJ2-7	CASSLEARGAYKQYF	TGTGCCAGCAGCTTAGAGGCTCGCGGGGCTTACAAACAGTACTTC
TRBV5-6	once	.	TRBJ2-7	CASSLGQGPYEQYF	TGTGCCAGCAGCTTGGGGCAGGGCCCCTACGAGCAGTACTTC
TRBV6-4	many	.	TRBJ2-2	CASSGEGTGELFF	TGTGCCAGCAGCGGAGAGGGCACCGGGGAGCTGTTTTTT
TRBV6-5	.	TRBD1	TRBJ1-5	CASSGGTVGDQPQHF	TGTGCCAGCAGTGGGGGGACAGTCGGGGATCAGCCCCAGCATTTT
TRBV6-1	.	TRBD2	TRBJ2-7	CASSRSGASSYEQYF	TGTGCCAGCAGTAGAAGCGGGGCTAGCTCCTACGAGCAGTACTTC
TRBV18	few	.	TRBJ2-7	CASSPQRGYEQYF	TGTGCCAGCTCACCCCAACGCGGCTACGAGCAGTACTTC
TRBV27	.	.	TRBJ2-3	CASSLYRGQGRADTQYF	TGTGCCAGCAGTTTATATCGGGGCCAGGGGCGGGCAGATACGCAGTATTTT
TRBV21-1	.	.	TRBJ2-2	CASSKEGSSGFITGELFF	TGTGCCAGCAGCAAAGAGGGGTCTAGCGGTTTTATTACCGGGGAGCTGTTTTTT
TRBV25-1	.	TRBD1	TRBJ2-2	CASSRGPNTGELFF	TGTGCCAGCAGCAGGGGGCCAAACACCGGGGAGCTGTTTTTT
TRBV5-1	.	.	TRBJ1-4	CASSLSGKIEKLFF	TGCGCCAGCAGCTTGTCGGGGAAGATTGAAAAACTGTTTTTT
TRBV25-1	.	.	TRBJ1-5	CASSESEGVGQPQHF	TGTGCCAGCAGTGAATCAGAAGGAGTCGGTCAGCCCCAGCATTTT
TRBV11-3	.	.	TRBJ2-2	CASSLNTGELFF	TGTGCCAGCAGCCTTAACACCGGGGAGCTGTTTTTT
TRBV27	.	.	TRBJ2-7	CASSLTRQGSYEQYF	TGTGCCAGCAGTTTAACCCGCCAGGGGTCCTACGAGCAGTACTTC
TRBV6-6	.	TRBD1	TRBJ1-6	CASTRRDRNSPLHF	TGTGCCAGCACGAGGCGGGACAGAAATTCACCCCTCCACTTT
TRBV18	.	TRBD1	TRBJ2-7	CASSLNRGDEQYF	TGTGCCAGCTCACTAAACAGGGGAGACGAGCAGTACTTC
TRBV6-6	.	.	TRBJ2-7	CASSGQVYEQYF	TGTGCCAGCTCAGGACAAGTCTACGAGCAGTACTTC
TRBV4-1	.	.	TRBJ1-5	CASSQWGGSGNQPQHF	TGCGCCAGCAGCCAATGGGGGGGCTCAGGCAATCAGCCCCAGCATTTT